These 12 T cell receptor beta chains came from one sample sequenced in a study of CD8+ T cells in alopecia areata. After isolation, RNA underwent reverse transcription to generate cDNA as the sequencing template. Sequenced by immunoSEQ multiplex PCR; TCRdb stores in-frame clones only, minus some. The table includes about 180,000 clones, around 63% detected once. Material: CD4+ T cells sorted from blood, obtained at week 0. The receptors derive from a human donor with alopecia areata.

This clone has only a few counts. The chain has TRBV15 and TRBJ2-3, with TRBD1 as a possible D gene (6 bases). V lost 3 bases and J lost 8, with 15 bases in between. From germline, CDR1 is LNHNV and CDR2 YYDKDF (reference sequence). This CDR3 region has 14 residues. The CDR3 is CATSSPLGQTTQYF. The DNA for the CDR3 is TGTGCCACCAGCAGCCCCCTCGGACAGACTACGCAGTATTTT.

This clone came up a few times. This chain joins TRBV9 and TRBJ1-1; 7 bases fit TRBD1. Germline V gene data show CDR1 as SGDLS and CDR2 as YYNGEE. The CDR3 length is 16 residues. The V segment lost 3 bases and the J segment 2 bases; nucleotides outside the gene matches: 10. The CDR3 DNA reads TGTGCCAGCAGCGCGAGGTTGGGGACAGCAAACACTGAAGCTTTCTTT. This gives the protein CASSARLGTANTEAFF.

The chain recombines TRBV7-2 with TRBJ2-5; 8 nucleotides match TRBD2. Trimming took 2 bases from V and 2 from J; bases not matched to a gene: 1. Germline CDR1 is SGHTA and CDR2 is FQGNSA. This CDR3 has 14 residues. In DNA, the CDR3 is TGTGCCAGCAGCTTAACGGGGGGGCAAGAGACCCAGTACTTC. Protein: CASSLTGGQETQYF.

The CDR3 loop reads CSVAQGTQTDTQYF. CDR3 DNA sequence: TGCAGCGTGGCCCAAGGGACCCAAACAGATACGCAGTATTTT. The rearrangement joins TRBV29-1 to TRBJ2-3; D tentatively fits TRBD1 or TRBD2 (5 bases each). CDR1 and CDR2 from the germline V gene are SQVTM and ANQGSEA. Trimming left V 6 bases short and J 3 bases short, with 16 bases between. CDR3 length: 14 amino acids.

The chain employs TRBV2 and TRBJ1-6; D remains unclear. Trimming stripped 3 bases from V and 9 bases from J, with 12 bases between. This CDR3 is 14 amino acids long. CDR1 and CDR2 (germline): SNHLY, FYNNEI. CDR3 protein: CASSERSVGSPLHF. DNA of the CDR3: TGTGCCAGCAGTGAGCGAAGTGTGGGTTCACCCCTCCACTTT.

This chain uses TRBV29-1 with TRBJ2-7, with D perhaps TRBD2 (5 bases). CDR1 SQVTM and CDR2 ANQGSEA come from the germline V gene. V was clipped by 7 bases and J by 3 bases, with 16 bases between them. The CDR3 length is 13 residues. This CDR3 is CSAGGLGNYEQYF. In nucleotides, the CDR3 is TGCAGCGCTGGCGGGTTGGGTAACTACGAGCAGTACTTC.

This sequence joins TRBV19 and TRBJ1-5, with D unclear. Between the trimmed V and J ends, which lost 7 bases and 2 bases, there was a span of 15 bases. The germline gives CDR1 LNHDA, CDR2 SQIVND (reference sequence). There are 15 residues in the CDR3. The CDR3 bases are TGTGCCAGTATAAGTGTCGTTCGAGGCAATCAGCCCCAGCATTTT. Encoded protein: CASISVVRGNQPQHF.

The sample holds a few counts of this clone. V and J are TRBV29-1 and TRBJ2-2; TRBD1 might be the D (6 bases). V lost 5 bases to trimming and J lost 3 bases, with 16 bases between them. There are 15 residues in the CDR3. CDR1 SQVTM and CDR2 ANQGSEA come from the germline V gene. CDR3 residues: CSVRATGRDTGELFF. DNA for the CDR3: TGCAGCGTTAGGGCGACAGGTCGGGACACCGGGGAGCTGTTTTTT.

The V call is TRBV29-1, the J call TRBJ2-2; D ambiguous. Germline values: CDR1 SQVTM, CDR2 ANQGSEA. V shed 6 bases and J shed 0 bases, with 11 bases lying between them. The CDR3 runs 14 residues. In DNA, the CDR3 is TGCAGCGTGGGAACCTTAACGAACACCGGGGAGCTGTTTTTT. It translates to CSVGTLTNTGELFF.

This clone was counted a few times. This chain connects TRBV2 to TRBJ1-1, with 8 bases that match TRBD1. The CDR3 consists of 15 residues. The trim removed 6 bases at V and 1 base at J, leaving 7 bases unmatched. Germline V CDR1 and CDR2: SNHLY, FYNNEI. The CDR3 coding sequence is TGTGCCAGCAGCCCCCCGGGACAGGCGAACACTGAAGCTTTCTTT. This translates into CASSPPGQANTEAFF. Full variable domain (remainder filled in from reference TRBV2 and TRBJ1-1): EPEVTQTPSHQVTQMGQEVILRCVPISNHLYFYWYRQILGQKVEFLVSFYNNEISEKSEIFDDQFSVERPDGSNFTLKIRSTKLEDSAMYFCASSPPGQANTEAFFGQGTRLTVV.

The chain employs TRBV15 and TRBJ2-1; no clear D. Germline V lookup: CDR1 LNHNV, CDR2 YYDKDF (reference sequence). V lost 3 bases to trimming and J lost 6 bases, with 9 bases between them. The length of the CDR3 is 13 residues. The CDR3 loop reads CATSRVSSNEQFF. The CDR3 coding sequence is TGTGCCACCAGCAGGGTCTCGTCCAATGAGCAGTTCTTC.

CDR3 sequence (DNA): TGTGCCACCCTCCGGGACTCCCACACAGATACGCAGTATTTT. Protein product: CATLRDSHTDTQYF. The rearrangement uses TRBV2 and TRBJ2-3; D is perhaps TRBD2 (6 bases). The CDR3 runs to 14 residues. V dropped 10 bases and J dropped 2 bases, with 16 bases sitting between them. Germline loops: CDR1 SNHLY, CDR2 FYNNEI.